This TCR beta chain appears in the sequencing data of a study of blood T cell repertoires in COVID-19. Method: immunoSEQ multiplex PCR; TCRdb's copy keeps in-frame clones and lacks some. The sample includes some 260,000 clones, approximately 90% of them seen just once. Germline-derived CDR1 and CDR2 are LGHNA and YNFKEQ. The CDR3 consists of 14 residues. Unmatched junction bases numbered 5, after V lost 5 bases and J lost 3 bases. This chain links TRBV4-2 with TRBJ2-7; TRBD1 agrees at 9 bases. This clonotype originated in a woman aged 40 to 50 who had recovered from COVID-19. Material for sequencing was peripheral blood. The CDR3 here is CASSDGTGFYEQYF. Written as DNA, the CDR3 is TGTGCCAGCAGCGACGGGACAGGGTTCTACGAGCAGTACTTC.